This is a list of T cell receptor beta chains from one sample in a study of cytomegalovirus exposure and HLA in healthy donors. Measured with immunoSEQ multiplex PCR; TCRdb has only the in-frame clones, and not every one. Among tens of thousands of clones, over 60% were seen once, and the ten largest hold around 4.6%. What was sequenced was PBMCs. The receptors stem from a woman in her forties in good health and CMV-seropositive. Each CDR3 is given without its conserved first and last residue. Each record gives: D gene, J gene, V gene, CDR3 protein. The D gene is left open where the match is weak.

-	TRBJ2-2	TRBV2	ASCPGVGTGELF
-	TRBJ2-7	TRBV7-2	ASSQGGSYEQY
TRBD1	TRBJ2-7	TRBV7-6	ASSLQGASYEQY
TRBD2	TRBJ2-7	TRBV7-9	ASSPGTSGSLTYEQY
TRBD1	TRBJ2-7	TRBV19	ASSTSGQGAREQY
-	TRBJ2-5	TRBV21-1	ASSTNPYYVRKETQY
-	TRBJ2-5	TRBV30	AWSAEGWEETQY
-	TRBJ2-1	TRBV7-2	ASSRQSKNRLPSNEQF
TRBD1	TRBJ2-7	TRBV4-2	ASSQNGQGEGEQY
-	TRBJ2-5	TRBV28	ASTNTSPVLQY
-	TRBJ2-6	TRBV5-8	ASSFDYSSGANVLT
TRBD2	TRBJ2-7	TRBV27	ASSLAGGWYEQY
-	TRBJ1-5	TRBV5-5	ASSPGQTNQPQH
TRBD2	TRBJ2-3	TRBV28	ASSFGRVSTDTQY
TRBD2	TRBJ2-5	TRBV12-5	ASGLVRGDQY
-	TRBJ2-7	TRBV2	AEGGTKGEQY
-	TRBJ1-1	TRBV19	ASTRQSNAEAF
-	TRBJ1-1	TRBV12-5	ASGLGSIEAF
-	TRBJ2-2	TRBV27	ASSFGSGELF
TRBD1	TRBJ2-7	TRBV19	ASRKTGGSYEQY
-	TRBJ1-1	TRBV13	ASTFGYRGGAGAF
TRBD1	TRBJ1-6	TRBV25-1	ASSDRDREANNSPLH
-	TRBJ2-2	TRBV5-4	ASSPAGTGELF
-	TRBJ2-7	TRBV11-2	ASSLGGVYEQY
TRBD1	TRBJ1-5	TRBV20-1	SATGGQPQH
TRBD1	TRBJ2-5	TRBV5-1	ASSLGPGTEETQY
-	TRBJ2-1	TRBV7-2	ASSPSRAYNEQF
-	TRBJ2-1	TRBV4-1	ASSQEGGNEQF
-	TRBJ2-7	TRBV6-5	ASSQQGTPYEQY
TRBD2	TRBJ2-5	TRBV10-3	AISAGGLKEETQY
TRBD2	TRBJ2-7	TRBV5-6	ATTGLAGVGRDYEQY
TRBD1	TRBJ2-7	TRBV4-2	ASSQPQSGTEQYEQY
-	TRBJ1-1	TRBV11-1	ASSLTRAHEAF
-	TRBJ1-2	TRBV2	ASSVWGRDGYT
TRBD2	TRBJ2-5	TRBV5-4	ASSLEAGDGETQY
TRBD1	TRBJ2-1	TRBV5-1	ASSLEGQGYNEQF
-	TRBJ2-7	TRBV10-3	AIKTQANEQY
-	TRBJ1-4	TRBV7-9	ASSFRTTNEKLF
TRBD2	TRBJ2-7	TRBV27	ASSTTGTSFYEQY
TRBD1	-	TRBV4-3	ASSQDIMSGQPTYEQY
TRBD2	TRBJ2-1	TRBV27	ASRTGLASLDEQF
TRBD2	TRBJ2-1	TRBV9	ASSVARAGVRNEQF
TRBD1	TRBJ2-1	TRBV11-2	ASSTPSAGTGERNEQF
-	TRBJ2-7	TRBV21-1	ASSKTQPLPGYEQY
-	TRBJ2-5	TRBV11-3	ASSFESGTQY
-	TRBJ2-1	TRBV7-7	ASSPHSSSYNEQF
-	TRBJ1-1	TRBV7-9	ASTLMGSGNTEAF
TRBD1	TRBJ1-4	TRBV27	ASSLIPPGTGGGSPNEKLF